The rows below give T cell receptor beta chains drawn from one sample of a study of shared clonotypes between healthy human individuals. Assay: immunoSEQ multiplex PCR; the TCRdb copy retains only in-frame clones and omits some. The sample has hundreds of thousands of clones, approximately 79% seen once. Sequencing was carried out using memory CD4+ T cells sorted from blood. Receptors were obtained from a woman in her thirties in good health. Both conserved end residues are part of each CDR3. The D gene is left open where the match is weak. Rows may omit the clone size; those that give it use once, few, many or a size class.

D	J	size	V	DNA	CDR3
-	TRBJ1-6	-	TRBV7-9	TGTGCCAGCAGCAGAACCGTGGACGTGAGCTCCTATAATTCACCCCTCCACTTT	CASSRTVDVSSYNSPLHF
-	TRBJ2-2	-	TRBV9	TGTGCCAGCAGCGCCCCCCCGGGGCACACCGGGGAGCTGTTTTTT	CASSAPPGHTGELFF
-	TRBJ2-3	-	TRBV7-6	TGTGCCAGCAGCCGGGACTCCCTGGGGCCGCAGTATTTT	CASSRDSLGPQYF
-	TRBJ2-7	-	TRBV2	TGTGCCAGCAGTGCCGTTAGAGGGGCGAATGACGGGGTTGGCTACGAGCAGTACTTC	CASSAVRGANDGVGYEQYF
-	TRBJ2-5	once	TRBV28	TGTGCCAGCAGTTTATGGGGGACTTCCTACCAAGAGACCCAGTACTTC	CASSLWGTSYQETQYF
TRBD1	TRBJ1-5	few	TRBV2	TGTGCCAGCAACGCAGGGGGGGATCAGCCCCAGCATTTT	CASNAGGDQPQHF
TRBD1	TRBJ2-1	-	TRBV5-1	TGCGCCAGCAGCTTGCGCCCACAGGGGGCGAACGGAAGGGAGCAGTTCTTC	CASSLRPQGANGREQFF
TRBD2	TRBJ2-2	-	TRBV7-2	TGTGCCAGCAGTTCGGGCCTAGCGGGAGTAAACACCGGGGAGCTGTTTTTT	CASSSGLAGVNTGELFF
-	TRBJ2-1	-	TRBV28	TGTGCCAGCAGTTCCTATAGCGGAGGCGCGTACAATGAGCAGTTCTTC	CASSSYSGGAYNEQFF
-	TRBJ1-2	-	TRBV11-2	TGTGCCAGCAGCTTAGGTGGCTATGGCTACACCTTC	CASSLGGYGYTF
TRBD1	TRBJ2-7	few	TRBV28	TGTGCCAGCAGTCACCTTGCTCAGGGGGCGAGGGAGCAGTACTTC	CASSHLAQGAREQYF
TRBD1	TRBJ2-5	-	TRBV18	TGTGCCAGCTCACCTCGGACAGGGGGCGGAGAGACCCAGTACTTC	CASSPRTGGGETQYF
TRBD1	TRBJ1-1	-	TRBV7-2	TGTGCCAGCAGCGAGGGACAGGGGCGGGGGACTGAAGCTTTCTTT	CASSEGQGRGTEAFF
-	TRBJ1-1	-	TRBV16	TGTGCCAGCAGCCGCCGCAGGGGATCTCCTGAAGCTTTCTTT	CASSRRRGSPEAFF
-	TRBJ2-7	-	TRBV6-6	TGTGCCAGCAGTTACACCAGACGGGAACGCGAGCAGTACTTC	CASSYTRREREQYF
-	TRBJ1-4	once	TRBV4-1	TGCGCCAGCAGCCAAGACGGGGAGAAACTGTTTTTT	CASSQDGEKLFF
-	TRBJ2-6	-	TRBV19	TGTGCCAGTACCATCCCCAGCTCTGGGGCCAACGTCCTGACTTTC	CASTIPSSGANVLTF
-	TRBJ2-4	-	TRBV9	TGTGCCAGCAGCGCGGGACTAGCCAAAAACATTCAGTACTTC	CASSAGLAKNIQYF
-	TRBJ2-5	-	TRBV5-1	TGCGCCAGCCACATACGGGAGACCCAGTACTTC	CASHIRETQYF
TRBD2	TRBJ2-7	-	TRBV11-1	TGTGCCAGCAGCCTGACTAGCGGGGTCTCCTACGAGCAGTACTTC	CASSLTSGVSYEQYF
-	TRBJ1-2	many	TRBV6-4	TGTGCCAGCAGTGCACAGGGAGGGATAGATGGCTACACCTTC	CASSAQGGIDGYTF
TRBD1	TRBJ2-5	many	TRBV2	TGTGCCAGCAGTTTGGAGGGACAGGGCCAAGAGACCCAGTACTTC	CASSLEGQGQETQYF
TRBD2	TRBJ2-7	-	TRBV11-3	TGTGCCAGCAGCCCAGAGGGCGGGAGGGCCGGGGAGCAGTACTTC	CASSPEGGRAGEQYF
-	TRBJ2-5	-	TRBV5-1	TGCGCCAGCAGCTCCTCAGCGGGTTTGGAGACCCAGTACTTC	CASSSSAGLETQYF